Below, 3 T cell receptor beta chains from the same sample are listed, as sequenced in a study of blood T cell repertoires in COVID-19. TCRdb's table, derived via immunoSEQ multiplex PCR, lists solely in-frame clones and lacks some. Here the sample spans 100,000 to 150,000 clones, approximately 85% being singletons. The sequenced material came from peripheral blood. These TCRs come from an elderly woman with acute or convalescent COVID-19.

The V and J genes are TRBV4-2 and TRBJ1-4; 8 nucleotides line up with TRBD1. This CDR3 has 15 amino acids. Germline V gene lookup returns CDR1 LGHNA and CDR2 YNFKEQ. The V gene end was trimmed by 5 bases and the J gene end by 6 bases; junction bases not matched to a gene: 8. The CDR3 bases are TGTGCCAGCAGCTTATCAGGGGGCAGGGATGAAAAACTGTTTTTT. This codes for CASSLSGGRDEKLFF.

The chain uses TRBV13 and TRBJ1-4; a possible D gene is TRBD1 (6 bases). CDR1 and CDR2 (germline): PRHDT, FYEKMQ (reference sequence). This CDR3 is 12 amino acids long. With 5 bases removed from V and 10 bases from J, the gap between germline ends came to 11 bases. The CDR3 here is CASSPVGGKLFF. The CDR3 DNA is TGTGCCAGCAGCCCGGTAGGGGGAAAACTGTTTTTT.

The rearrangement uses TRBV2 and TRBJ1-2; the match to TRBD1 covers 8 bases. The CDR3 spans 16 residues. The V segment lost 6 bases and the J segment 4 bases; nucleotides outside the gene matches: 13. Germline CDR1 and CDR2: SNHLY and FYNNEI. Here the CDR3 DNA reads TGTGCCAGCAGGACCGAACTTGGCAGGGGGCTCTATGGCTACACCTTC. Translating gives CASRTELGRGLYGYTF.